The next 29 T cell receptor beta chains were all read from a single sample in a study of Tregs in tolerant kidney transplant recipients. Recipients received nonmyeloablative bone marrow transplants from related graft donors, with transient mixed chimerism. Clones were sequenced by immunoSEQ multiplex PCR, and TCRdb holds only the in-frame ones, with some missing. The data contain 81,000 or so clones, around nine tenths of them singletons. The sample in question was CD4+ T cells from blood (PBMCs), obtained 24 months after the transplant. The receptors here all came from a human patient who received a combined kidney and bone marrow transplant. Some T cells may be provided by the graft donor.

J is TRBJ2-3 and V is TRBV19; TRBD1 is a possible D gene (5 bases). Germline V gives CDR1 LNHDA, CDR2 SQIVND (reference sequence). V was cut by 8 bases and J by 1 base, with 13 bases left in between. The CDR3 loop spans 14 amino acids. CDR3 sequence reads: CASGNGRGTDTQYF. The CDR3 DNA reads as TGTGCCAGTGGGAACGGCAGGGGCACAGATACGCAGTATTTT.

As for this clone: Other DNA sequences from this sample encode an identical CDR3 as well. The V and J genes are TRBV4-1 and TRBJ2-1; no reliable D call. CDR3 length equals 13 residues. Germline values: CDR1 MGHRA, CDR2 YSYEKL. Trimming pared 1 base from V and 10 bases from J, leaving 11 bases between. The CDR3, as DNA: TGCGCCAGCAGCCAAGTTCCAAGGCGGGAGCAGTTCTTC. Its translation: CASSQVPRREQFF.

V is TRBV28 and J is TRBJ1-3; possibly TRBD1 for D (6 bases). In germline, CDR1 is MDHEN, CDR2 SYDVKM. CDR3 length equals 13 residues. The germline V and J ends were trimmed by 6 bases and 7 bases, with 13 bases remaining between them. The chain's CDR3 is CASRLTGLNTIYF. CDR3 in DNA: TGTGCCAGCAGGTTAACAGGGCTCAACACCATATATTTT.

This chain links TRBV19 with TRBJ2-2, with D maybe TRBD1 (5 bases). The CDR3 loop spans 15 amino acids. V dropped 1 base and J dropped 3 bases, with 9 bases sitting between them. Per germline, CDR1 LNHDA and CDR2 SQIVND (reference sequence). DNA of the CDR3: TGTGCCAGTAGTATAGGGGGCTTGGACACCGGGGAGCTGTTTTTT. The encoded protein is CASSIGGLDTGELFF. Full variable domain (missing parts from reference TRBV19 and TRBJ2-2): DGGITQSPKYLFRKEGQNVTLSCEQNLNHDAMYWYRQDPGQGLRLIYYSQIVNDFQKGDIAEGYSVSREKKESFPLTVTSAQKNPTAFYLCASSIGGLDTGELFFGEGSRLTVL.

This clone was seen just once. The junction shows a germline mismatch at one end, possibly a read error. The same CDR3 arises from other DNA sequences in this sample as well. This chain uses TRBV4-2 with TRBJ1-6; perhaps TRBD1 as D (5 bases). The V gene's germline CDR1 is LGHNA and CDR2 YNFKEQ. The CDR3 extends over 18 amino acids. CDR3 residues: CASSQESGGLLSNSPLHF. The CDR3 DNA is TGTGCCAGCAGCCAGGAATCCGGGGGTTTATTGAGTAATTCCCCCCTCCACTTT.

V usage is TRBV27 and J usage is TRBJ1-1, with 10 nucleotides matching TRBD1. This CDR3 is 14 amino acids long. Trimming removed 4 bases from V and 3 bases from J; junction bases left unmatched: 2. In germline, CDR1 is MNHEY, CDR2 SMNVEV (reference sequence). The CDR3 DNA reads as TGTGCCAGCAGTTGGACAGGGGGGGACACTGAAGCTTTCTTT. It codes for CASSWTGGDTEAFF.

V gene TRBV5-4 combines with J gene TRBJ2-7, with D perhaps matching TRBD1 (6 bases). The germline V gene encodes CDR1 SGHNT and CDR2 YYREEE (reference sequence). The CDR3 has 15 residues. Trimming stripped 4 bases from V and 1 base from J, with 15 bases between. The CDR3 is CASSIPGTLSYEQYF. In DNA, the CDR3 is TGTGCCAGCAGCATCCCCGGGACACTTTCCTACGAGCAGTACTTC. The whole variable domain, filled in from reference TRBV5-4 and TRBJ2-7, reads ETGVTQSPTHLIKTRGQQVTLRCSSQSGHNTVSWYQQALGQGPQFIFQYYREEENGRGNFPPRFSGLQFPNYSSELNVNALELDDSALYLCASSIPGTLSYEQYFGPGTRLTVT.

The chain uses TRBV6-6 and TRBJ2-1; 8 bases fit TRBD2. V was pared by 6 bases and J by 7 bases, with 11 bases of the junction left unmatched. The CDR3 extends over 15 amino acids. The germline gives CDR1 MNHNY, CDR2 SVGAGI (reference sequence). CDR3 protein: CASSPRNSGANEQFF. DNA of the CDR3: TGTGCCAGCAGCCCCCGGAATAGCGGGGCTAATGAGCAGTTCTTC.

V usage is TRBV6-1 and J usage is TRBJ2-3, with D uncertain. In germline, CDR1 is MNHNS, CDR2 SASEGT. The CDR3 spans 13 residues. V lost 7 bases, J lost 7 bases, and 15 bases lay in between. CDR3 coding DNA: TGTGCCAGCAAAAAGGCCTTAGACAATACGCAGTATTTT. Translating gives CASKKALDNTQYF.

This chain links TRBV10-3 with TRBJ1-1; 8 bases are a match to TRBD1. Germline loops: CDR1 ENHRY, CDR2 SYGVKD. The trim removed 6 bases at V and 10 bases at J, leaving 10 bases unmatched. CDR3 length: 13 amino acids. The CDR3 bases are TGTGCCATCAGCGTTGACAGGGGTGGGGGAGCTTTCTTT. This translates into CAISVDRGGGAFF.

Only one count was recorded for this clone. The chain carries TRBV5-1 and TRBJ2-7; perhaps TRBD1 as D (6 bases). V was clipped by 0 bases and J by 3 bases, with 10 bases between them. Germline V gene lookup returns CDR1 SGHRS and CDR2 YFSETQ. The length of the CDR3 is 14 residues. The CDR3 loop is CASSLGVGGYEQYF. In nucleotides, the CDR3 is TGCGCCAGCAGCTTGGGGGTAGGGGGCTACGAGCAGTACTTC.

As for this clone: The junction shows a germline mismatch at one end, possibly a read error. This specimen includes other DNA sequences encoding the same CDR3. As DNA, the CDR3 is TGCGCCAGCAGCCAAGGACAGGGTTATAATTCCCCCCTCCACTTT. Translation: CASSQGQGYNSPLHF. The rearrangement joins TRBV4-1 to TRBJ1-6, with 7 positions matching TRBD1. The CDR3 runs 15 residues. CDR1 is MGHRA, CDR2 YSYEKL, per germline.

This chain uses TRBV10-3 with TRBJ2-3; the D gene is possibly TRBD2 (7 bases). The CDR3 covers 13 residues. The germline V and J ends were trimmed by 6 bases and 4 bases, with 11 bases remaining between them. Germline values: CDR1 ENHRY, CDR2 SYGVKD. The CDR3 reads CAIRGGASDTQYF. The CDR3 DNA reads TGTGCCATCAGGGGGGGGGCCTCAGATACGCAGTATTTT.

The V call is TRBV5-1, the J call TRBJ2-1; TRBD2 might be the D (7 bases). The CDR3 extends over 16 amino acids. Germline CDR1 SGHRS, CDR2 YFSETQ. V lost 0 bases, J lost 10 bases, and 20 bases lay in between. The CDR3 loop is CASSLGSLGGLSEQFF. In nucleotides, the CDR3 is TGCGCCAGCAGCTTGGGGTCATTGGGGGGGCTTTCGGAGCAGTTCTTC.

This chain links TRBV15 with TRBJ1-5; 8 bases fit TRBD1. V gave up 1 base and J gave up 3 bases; unmatched junction bases: 2. The CDR3 has 15 residues. In germline, CDR1 is LNHNV, CDR2 YYDKDF (reference sequence). Here the CDR3 reads CATSRGGQVNQPQHF. CDR3 nucleotide sequence: TGTGCCACCAGCAGAGGGGGACAGGTCAATCAGCCCCAGCATTTT.

This clone came up a few times. This sequence joins TRBV11-2 and TRBJ1-2; 8 bases fit TRBD1. Germline assignment: CDR1 SGHAT and CDR2 FQNNGV. The CDR3 spans 14 residues. The ends lost 6 bases at V and 2 bases at J; junction bases unmatched: 5. In DNA, the CDR3 is TGTGCCAGCAGGACCCCAGGGGGCAACTATGGCTACACCTTC. It translates to CASRTPGGNYGYTF.

This sequence joins TRBV4-2 and TRBJ1-5, with 7 bases identical to TRBD1. The CDR3 is made up of 20 amino acids. CDR1 and CDR2 from the germline V gene are LGHNA and YNFKEQ. V was clipped by 0 bases and J by 0 bases; unmatched bases: 14. This CDR3 is CASSQDPMGTEAYSNQPQHF. CDR3 sequence (DNA): TGTGCCAGCAGCCAAGATCCTATGGGGACAGAGGCTTATAGCAATCAGCCCCAGCATTTT.

This chain's CDR3 is CASTRLAGAGGELFF. In DNA, the CDR3 is TGTGCCAGCACCAGACTAGCGGGAGCTGGCGGGGAGCTGTTTTTT. The genes are TRBV9 and TRBJ2-2, with 12 bases that match TRBD2. This CDR3 is built from 15 residues. Germline V gives CDR1 SGDLS, CDR2 YYNGEE. J gave up 7 bases and V 6 bases, and 7 bases lay outside the gene matches. Full variable domain (missing parts from reference TRBV9 and TRBJ2-2): DSGVTQTPKHLITATGQRVTLRCSPRSGDLSVYWYQQSLDQGLQFLIQYYNGEERAKGNILERFSAQQFPDLHSELNLSSLELGDSALYFCASTRLAGAGGELFFGEGSRLTVL.

V gene TRBV5-1 combines with J gene TRBJ2-3; 7 positions match TRBD1. Unmatched junction bases numbered 5, after V lost 2 bases and J lost 2 bases. The CDR3 extends over 15 amino acids. Germline CDR1 is SGHRS and CDR2 is YFSETQ. Written as DNA, the CDR3 is TGCGCCAGCAGCTTCACCGGGACAGACACAGATACGCAGTATTTT. This encodes CASSFTGTDTDTQYF.

The gene calls are TRBV7-2 and TRBJ2-7; D is perhaps TRBD2 (7 bases). Germline loops: CDR1 SGHTA, CDR2 FQGNSA. Trimming stripped 0 bases from V and 3 bases from J, with 21 bases between. This CDR3 is 18 amino acids long. CDR3 sequence (DNA): TGTGCCAGCAGCTTAGCAGGGGGGGGATCTAATATATTCTACGAGCAGTACTTC. Translation: CASSLAGGGSNIFYEQYF.

The chain uses TRBV18 and TRBJ1-2, with TRBD1 matching 7 bases. Per germline, CDR1 KGHSH and CDR2 LQKENI. The CDR3 has 14 residues. Trimming took 0 bases from V and 6 from J; bases not matched to a gene: 4. CDR3 sequence (DNA): TGTGCCAGCTCACCACCTGGGACAGCTCATGGCTACACCTTC. It translates to CASSPPGTAHGYTF.

The chain has TRBV6-7 and TRBJ2-5; 7 bases agree with TRBD1. TRBV6-7 is sorted into the ORF group, with uncertain function. Trimming removed 5 bases from V and 7 bases from J; junction bases left unmatched: 16. The CDR3 length is 16 residues. The CDR3 reads CASSPRRQGGLWTQYF. CDR3 in DNA: TGTGCCAGCAGTCCACGCAGACAGGGTGGATTGTGGACCCAGTACTTC.

V and J are TRBV7-3 and TRBJ2-1; 10 positions agree with TRBD2. Germline trimming cut 2 bases from V and 2 bases from J; bases unmatched to any gene: 6. The CDR3 is 17 residues long. Per the germline V gene, CDR1 is SGHTA and CDR2 is FQGTGA. The CDR3 loop is CASSLWAAGGTYNEQFF. CDR3 bases: TGTGCCAGCAGCTTATGGGCAGCGGGAGGGACCTACAATGAGCAGTTCTTC.

The CDR3 protein is CASSLGGTASTNEKLFF. CDR3 in DNA: TGCGCCAGCAGCTTGGGGGGGACAGCCTCAACTAATGAAAAACTGTTTTTT. The chain uses TRBV5-1 and TRBJ1-4; 7 bases match TRBD1. The CDR3 contains 17 residues. CDR1 is SGHRS and CDR2 is YFSETQ in the germline V gene. The junction had 5 bases not matched to a gene; V was cut back by 0 bases and J by 0 bases. Full variable domain (outside the CDR3, taken from reference TRBV5-1 and TRBJ1-4): KAGVTQTPRYLIKTRGQQVTLSCSPISGHRSVSWYQQTPGQGLQFLFEYFSETQRNKGNFPGRFSGRQFSNSRSEMNVSTLELGDSALYLCASSLGGTASTNEKLFFGSGTQLSVL.

This chain joins TRBV5-6 and TRBJ2-3, with TRBD1 identical over 7 bases. J was trimmed by 1 base and V by 3 bases; bases with no gene match: 5. This CDR3 is 15 amino acids long. Germline CDR1 reads SGHDT; CDR2 reads YYEEEE. The CDR3: CASSSRQGGTDTQYF. The CDR3 region has the DNA TGTGCCAGCAGCTCCCGACAGGGCGGCACAGATACGCAGTATTTT.

This chain connects TRBV6-1 to TRBJ1-6; TRBD1 matches 9 bases. The CDR3 is 14 amino acids. Germline CDR1 reads MNHNS; CDR2 reads SASEGT. Trimming took 4 bases from V and 12 from J; bases not matched to a gene: 7. CDR3 in DNA: TGTGCCAGCAGTGTGAACAGGGGGCAGGAACCCCTCCACTTT. Its translation: CASSVNRGQEPLHF.

The chain joins TRBV19 to TRBJ2-2, with TRBD1 identical over 8 bases. V gave up 9 bases and J gave up 5 bases; unmatched junction bases: 17. The CDR3 contains 17 residues. Germline CDR1 LNHDA, CDR2 SQIVND (reference sequence). The DNA for the CDR3 is TGTGCCAGCACCGACAGTATCGGGACAGGATTAACCGGGGAGCTGTTTTTT. Translating it yields CASTDSIGTGLTGELFF.

This chain joins TRBV7-3 and TRBJ2-5; TRBD2 might be the D (7 bases). V was pared by 5 bases and J by 1 base, with 14 bases between. The CDR3 spans 15 residues. Germline loops: CDR1 SGHTA, CDR2 FQGTGA. The CDR3 region is CASSGGRGLQETQYF. The DNA for the CDR3 is TGTGCCAGCAGCGGGGGGCGGGGGCTCCAAGAGACCCAGTACTTC. The entire variable domain, with the rest obtained from reference TRBV7-3 and TRBJ2-5, is as follows: GAGVSQTPSNKVTEKGKYVELRCDPISGHTALYWYRQSLGQGPEFLIYFQGTGAADDSGLPNDRFFAVRPEGSVSTLKIQRTERGDSAVYLCASSGGRGLQETQYFGPGTRLLVL.

DNA for the CDR3: TGCGCCAGCACCACAAACCCGGGCACCGGGGAGCTGTTTTTT. This codes for CASTTNPGTGELFF. This chain uses TRBV4-3 with TRBJ2-2; D unclear. The length of the CDR3 is 14 residues. CDR1 and CDR2 from the germline V gene are LGHNA and YSLEER. V was shortened by 7 bases and J by 4 bases, with 13 bases between the two germline ends.